This T cell receptor beta chain was recorded in a study of shared clonotypes between healthy human individuals. The V gene lost 4 bases and the J gene lost 0 bases, with 13 bases spanning the gap. The CDR3 consists of 15 residues. Germline V lookup: CDR1 SGHAT, CDR2 FQNNGV. The protocol was immunoSEQ multiplex PCR, while the TCRdb copy is restricted to in-frame clones and leaves out a portion. This sample has about 600,000 clones, with about 96% found just once. The receptor's source is a woman in her 30s in good health. The sample consisted of naive CD4+ T cells sorted from blood. Documented subset: CD45RA+ positively selected. The chain carries TRBV11-2 and TRBJ2-7; D is perhaps TRBD2 (6 bases). The CDR3 DNA reads as TGTGCCAGCAGCTCCACGGGGGAGACCTCCTACGAGCAGTACTTC. It translates to CASSSTGETSYEQYF.